This T cell receptor (beta chain) was retrieved from a study of T cell responses to AZD1222 COVID-19 vaccine. As for the study in general: The analysis combined second doses at about 4 or about 12 weeks. General study findings and limits: Every sample of the repertoires postdated the peak T cell response. At study baseline, merely several AZD1222 recipients were seropositive. Donors were chiefly white British, with a greater number of females, and clonal diversity was perhaps underestimated.

The assay was immunoSEQ multiplex PCR, and TCRdb's table has in-frame clones only and misses some. The profile shows around 110,000 clones, about 88% of them singletons. On this clone: Its antigen is not identified.

This CDR3 has 12 amino acids. Germline assignment: CDR1 SGHTA and CDR2 FQGTGA. V gave up 5 bases and J gave up 7 bases, with 10 bases separating them. V usage is TRBV7-3 and J usage is TRBJ2-3, with D hard to call. The material sequenced was peripheral blood, taken on day 0 of AZD1222 vaccination. This clonotype was sampled from an adult in good health. The CDR3 is CASSPADHTQYF. The CDR3 DNA reads TGTGCCAGCAGCCCCGCAGATCATACGCAGTATTTT.